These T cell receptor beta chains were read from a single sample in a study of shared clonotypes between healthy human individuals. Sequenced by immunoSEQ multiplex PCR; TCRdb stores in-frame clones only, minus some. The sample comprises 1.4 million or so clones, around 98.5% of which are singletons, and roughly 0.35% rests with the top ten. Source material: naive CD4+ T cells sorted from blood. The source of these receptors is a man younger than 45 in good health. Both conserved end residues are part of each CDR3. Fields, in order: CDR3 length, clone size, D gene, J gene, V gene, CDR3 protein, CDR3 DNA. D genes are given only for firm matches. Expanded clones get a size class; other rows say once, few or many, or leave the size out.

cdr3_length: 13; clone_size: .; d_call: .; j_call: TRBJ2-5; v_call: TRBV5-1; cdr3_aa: CASSLRTEETQYF; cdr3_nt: TGCGCCAGCAGCCTACGGACAGAAGAGACCCAGTACTTC
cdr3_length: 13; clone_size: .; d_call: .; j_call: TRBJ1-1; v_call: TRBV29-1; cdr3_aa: CSVRQDLNTEAFF; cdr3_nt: TGCAGCGTGCGACAGGACTTGAACACTGAAGCTTTCTTT
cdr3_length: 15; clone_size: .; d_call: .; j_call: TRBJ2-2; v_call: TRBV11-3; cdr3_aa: CASSLTGQNTGELFF; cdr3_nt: TGTGCCAGCAGCTTAACGGGACAGAACACCGGGGAGCTGTTTTTT
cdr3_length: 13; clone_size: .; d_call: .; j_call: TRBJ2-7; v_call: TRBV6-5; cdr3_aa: CASSYIGKDEQYF; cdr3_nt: TGTGCCAGCAGTTATATCGGTAAGGACGAGCAGTACTTC
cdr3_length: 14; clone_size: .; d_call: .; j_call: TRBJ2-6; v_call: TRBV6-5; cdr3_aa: CASSWGSGANVLTF; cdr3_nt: TGTGCCAGCAGCTGGGGATCTGGGGCCAACGTCCTGACTTTC
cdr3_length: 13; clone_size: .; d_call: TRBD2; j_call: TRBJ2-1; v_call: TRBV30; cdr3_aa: CAWRASGTNEQFF; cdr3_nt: TGTGCCTGGAGGGCTAGCGGGACCAATGAGCAGTTCTTC
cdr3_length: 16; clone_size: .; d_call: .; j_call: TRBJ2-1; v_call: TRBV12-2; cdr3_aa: CASRLPHLSSYNEQFF; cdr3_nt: TGTGCAAGTCGCTTACCCCACCTGAGCTCCTACAATGAGCAGTTCTTC
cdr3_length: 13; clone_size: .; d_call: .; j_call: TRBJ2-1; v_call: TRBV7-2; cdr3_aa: CASSLLDLNEQFF; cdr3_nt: TGTGCCAGCAGCTTATTGGACCTCAATGAGCAGTTCTTC
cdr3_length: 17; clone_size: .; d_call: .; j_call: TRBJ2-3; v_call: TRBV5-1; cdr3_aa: CASSALMSALVPDTQYF; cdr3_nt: TGCGCCAGCAGCGCCCTCATGAGCGCGTTGGTCCCAGATACGCAGTATTTT
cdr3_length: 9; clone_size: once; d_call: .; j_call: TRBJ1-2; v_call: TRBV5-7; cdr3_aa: CASSPGYTF; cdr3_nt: TGTGCCAGCAGCCCCGGCTACACCTTC
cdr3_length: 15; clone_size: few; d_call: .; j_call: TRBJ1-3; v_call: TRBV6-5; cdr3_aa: CASSYSMGAGNTIYF; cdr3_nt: TGTGCCAGCAGTTACTCGATGGGGGCTGGAAACACCATATATTTT
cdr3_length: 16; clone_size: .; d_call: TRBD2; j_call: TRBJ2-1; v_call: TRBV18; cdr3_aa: CASSLSRTSSYNEQFF; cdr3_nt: TGTGCCAGCTCTCTGTCCCGGACTAGCAGCTACAATGAGCAGTTCTTC
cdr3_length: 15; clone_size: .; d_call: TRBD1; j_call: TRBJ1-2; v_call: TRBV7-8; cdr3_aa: CASSSSGTGAYGYTF; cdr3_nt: TGTGCCAGCAGCTCGTCCGGGACAGGGGCCTATGGCTACACCTTC
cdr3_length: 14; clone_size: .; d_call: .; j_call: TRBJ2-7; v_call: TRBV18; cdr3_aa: CASSPVTGMYEQYF; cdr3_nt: TGTGCCAGCTCACCAGTCACAGGGATGTACGAGCAGTACTTC
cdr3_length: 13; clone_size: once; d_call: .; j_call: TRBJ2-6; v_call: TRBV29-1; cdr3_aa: CSVVGTGANVLTF; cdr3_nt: TGCAGCGTTGTGGGAACTGGGGCCAACGTCCTGACTTTC
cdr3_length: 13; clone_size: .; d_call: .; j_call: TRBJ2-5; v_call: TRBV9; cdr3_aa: CASSVRLGETQYF; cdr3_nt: TGTGCCAGCAGCGTTCGACTAGGCGAGACCCAGTACTTC
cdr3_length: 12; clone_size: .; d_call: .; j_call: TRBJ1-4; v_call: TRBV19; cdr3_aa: CASGLISEKLFF; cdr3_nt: TGTGCCAGTGGACTAATCAGCGAAAAACTGTTTTTT
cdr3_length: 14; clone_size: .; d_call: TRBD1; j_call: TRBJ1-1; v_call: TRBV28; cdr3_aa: CASRSLQGDTEAFF; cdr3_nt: TGTGCCAGCCGGTCATTACAGGGGGACACTGAAGCTTTCTTT
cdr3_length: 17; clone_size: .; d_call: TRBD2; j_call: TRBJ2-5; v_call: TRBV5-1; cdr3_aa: CASSRAETAGGGETQYF; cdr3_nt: TGCGCCAGCAGCAGGGCAGAAACGGCGGGAGGCGGGGAGACCCAGTACTTC
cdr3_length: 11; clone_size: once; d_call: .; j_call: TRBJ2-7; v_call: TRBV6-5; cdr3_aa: CASRNVYEQYF; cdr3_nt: TGTGCCAGCAGGAATGTGTACGAGCAGTACTTC
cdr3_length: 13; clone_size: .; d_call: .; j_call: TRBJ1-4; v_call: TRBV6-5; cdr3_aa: CASSYDQGRKLFF; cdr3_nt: TGTGCCAGCAGTTACGATCAGGGTAGGAAACTGTTTTTT
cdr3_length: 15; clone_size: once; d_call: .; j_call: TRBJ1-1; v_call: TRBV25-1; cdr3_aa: CASSGLRGGLTEAFF; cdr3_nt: TGTGCCAGCAGTGGCCTGAGAGGAGGCCTCACTGAAGCTTTCTTT
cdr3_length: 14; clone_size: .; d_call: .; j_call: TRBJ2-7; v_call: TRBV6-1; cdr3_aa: CASSERGLGHEQYF; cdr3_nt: TGTGCCAGCAGTGAGCGGGGTCTAGGGCACGAGCAGTACTTC
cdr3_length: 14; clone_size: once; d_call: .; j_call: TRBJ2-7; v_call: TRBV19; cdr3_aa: CASSIEAEVYEQYF; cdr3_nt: TGTGCCAGTAGTATCGAAGCAGAGGTCTACGAGCAGTACTTC
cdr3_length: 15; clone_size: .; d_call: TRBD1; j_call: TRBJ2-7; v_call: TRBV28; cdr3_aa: CASSRTGAKYYEQYF; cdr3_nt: TGTGCCAGCAGCAGGACAGGGGCCAAGTACTACGAGCAGTACTTC
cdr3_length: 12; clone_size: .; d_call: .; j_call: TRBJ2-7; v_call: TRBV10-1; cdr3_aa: CASSQGLSGQYF; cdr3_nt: TGCGCCAGCAGCCAGGGACTCTCGGGGCAGTACTTC
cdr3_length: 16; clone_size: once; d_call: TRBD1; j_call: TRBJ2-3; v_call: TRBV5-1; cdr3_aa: CASSQTGTGGEDTQYF; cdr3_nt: TGCGCCAGCAGCCAAACCGGGACAGGGGGGGAAGATACGCAGTATTTT
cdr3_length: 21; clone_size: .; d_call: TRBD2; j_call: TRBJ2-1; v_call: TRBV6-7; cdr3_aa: CASRAELGLAGGGPHRSEQFF; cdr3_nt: TGTGCCAGCAGGGCTGAGCTAGGACTAGCGGGAGGAGGGCCGCACCGGTCGGAGCAGTTCTTC
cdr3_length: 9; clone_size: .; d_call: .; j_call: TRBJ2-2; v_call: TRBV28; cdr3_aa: CASGTELFF; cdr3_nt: TGTGCCAGCGGGACTGAGCTGTTTTTT